Each of the 30 T cell receptor beta chains below was sequenced from the same sample in a study of Ad26.COV2.S vaccination and SARS-CoV-2 variants. The treatment is: roughly 19 received Ad26.COV2.S at low or high dose, single or two shots; five or six received placebo; per-sample allocation not given. Specimen acquisition occurred on day 63 following the initial vaccine or placebo injection. TCRdb's table, derived via immunoSEQ multiplex PCR, lists solely in-frame clones and lacks some. The table lists around 340,000 clones, roughly nine tenths of them singletons, with about 6.4% in the top ten. The sample in question was peripheral blood, obtained in a trial of Ad26.COV2.S vaccine versus placebo. The receptors derive from a person aged 18-60 years who received the Ad26.COV2.S COVID-19 vaccine or a placebo.

V and J are TRBV12-3 or TRBV12-4 and TRBJ2-7, with a possible D match to TRBD2 (6 bases). CDR3 length: 13 residues. The V gene lost 6 bases and the J gene lost 5 bases, with 14 bases spanning the gap. The chain's CDR3 is CASRAGGAHEQYF. The DNA for the CDR3 is TGTGCCAGCAGAGCGGGCGGGGCGCACGAGCAGTACTTC.

The chain links TRBV11-2 to TRBJ2-1; 7 bases map to TRBD2. This CDR3 is 16 amino acids long. Per germline, CDR1 SGHAT and CDR2 FQNNGV. The junction had 16 bases not matched to a gene; V was cut back by 8 bases and J by 6 bases. This chain's CDR3 is CASGEIRDYNSNEQFF. CDR3 bases: TGTGCCAGCGGGGAAATCCGGGACTACAATTCCAATGAGCAGTTCTTC.

Written as DNA, the CDR3 is TGTGCCATCACCCCAACAGTCGGGGATACTGAAGCTTTCTTT. Amino acid sequence: CAITPTVGDTEAFF. V and J are TRBV10-3 and TRBJ1-1; no clear D gene. The CDR3 covers 14 residues. V was trimmed by 7 bases and J by 5 bases, leaving 17 bases between them. CDR1 and CDR2 from the germline V gene are ENHRY and SYGVKD.

The chain uses TRBV4-3 and TRBJ2-1; TRBD2 matches 7 bases. The V and J ends lost 0 bases and 9 bases, in that order; junction bases with no gene match: 5. The germline V gene encodes CDR1 LGHNA and CDR2 YSLEER. The CDR3 has 14 amino acids. CDR3 amino acids: CASSQDLGGSEQFF. CDR3 DNA sequence: TGCGCCAGCAGCCAAGACTTGGGCGGGAGTGAGCAGTTCTTC.

The rearrangement uses TRBV7-2 and TRBJ1-2, with D maybe TRBD1 (6 bases). The V gene lost 1 base and the J gene lost 4 bases, with 16 bases spanning the gap. CDR1 is SGHTA and CDR2 is FQGNSA in the germline V gene. This CDR3 comprises 16 residues. The CDR3 protein is CASSLGGGGPIYGYTF. The DNA for the CDR3 is TGTGCCAGCAGCTTAGGGGGAGGGGGGCCCATCTATGGCTACACCTTC.

V and J are TRBV6-2 or TRBV6-3 and TRBJ1-1; D not resolved. This CDR3 has 14 amino acids. With 5 bases removed from V and 0 bases from J, the gap between germline ends came to 10 bases. Looked up from germline, CDR1 is MNHEY and CDR2 is SVGEGT. Here the CDR3 reads CASSQPRMNTEAFF. Written as DNA, the CDR3 is TGTGCCAGCAGTCAACCTCGGATGAACACTGAAGCTTTCTTT.

This chain uses TRBV6-5 with TRBJ2-1, with unresolved D. This CDR3 has 15 residues. Between the trimmed V and J ends, which lost 5 bases and 2 bases, there was a span of 13 bases. CDR1 is MNHEY, CDR2 SVGAGI, per germline. The CDR3 DNA is TGTGCCAGCAGTAGCTCGGATTTTACCTACAATGAGCAGTTCTTC. Translated: CASSSSDFTYNEQFF.

The chain couples TRBV5-6 to TRBJ2-3, with TRBD1 as a possible D gene (5 bases). Germline V gene lookup returns CDR1 SGHDT and CDR2 YYEEEE. With 4 bases removed from V and 1 base from J, the gap between germline ends came to 10 bases. CDR3 length: 14 amino acids. CDR3 in DNA: TGTGCCAGCAGCGGGGCCCCGGGCACAGATACGCAGTATTTT. Residues: CASSGAPGTDTQYF.

The chain combines TRBV5-4 with TRBJ1-4, with D perhaps TRBD1 (6 bases). Germline loops: CDR1 SGHNT, CDR2 YYREEE (reference sequence). Trimming took off 2 bases at V and 15 bases at J, with 14 bases between the two ends. The CDR3 consists of 12 residues. The CDR3 region is CASSFPGQEVFF. CDR3 DNA: TGTGCCAGCAGCTTTCCGGGACAAGAAGTGTTTTTT.

The table lists this clone with a few counts. V gene TRBV30 combines with J gene TRBJ2-1; a weak D match, TRBD2 (6 bases). CDR3 length: 13 amino acids. The V and J ends lost 2 bases and 14 bases respectively, with 19 bases between them. The germline V gene encodes CDR1 GTSNPN and CDR2 SVGIG (reference sequence). The CDR3 DNA follows: TGTGCCTGGAGTCCGGGACTTCAATTCAGTAAGTTCTTC. It specifies CAWSPGLQFSKFF.

The gene calls are TRBV9 and TRBJ2-1; D perhaps matches TRBD2 (7 bases). The germline gives CDR1 SGDLS, CDR2 YYNGEE. The V gene lost 5 bases and the J gene lost 6 bases, with 21 bases spanning the gap. The CDR3 loop spans 16 amino acids. The DNA for the CDR3 is TGTGCCAGCAGAAGGGGGGGAGGAGCTTCGGGCAATGAGCAGTTCTTC. Residues: CASRRGGGASGNEQFF.

The rearrangement uses TRBV12-3 or TRBV12-4 and TRBJ1-1; tentatively, D is TRBD1 (6 bases). The length of the CDR3 is 12 residues. V was cut by 5 bases and J by 7 bases, with 11 bases left in between. The CDR3 sequence is CASSRGVVEAFF. CDR3 bases: TGTGCCAGCAGTAGGGGGGTTGTTGAAGCTTTCTTT.

This chain connects TRBV15 to TRBJ2-7; weak D call: TRBD2 (6 bases). The CDR3 is 15 amino acids. V was trimmed by 0 bases and J by 0 bases, leaving 9 bases between them. Germline V CDR1 and CDR2: LNHNV, YYDKDF (reference sequence). The CDR3 DNA is TGTGCCACCAGCAGAGATCTGGGGGGCTCCTACGAGCAGTACTTC. It translates to CATSRDLGGSYEQYF.

This clone was found a few times. J is TRBJ1-2 and V is TRBV6-5, with 8 bases aligning to TRBD1. Trimming took 6 bases from V and 4 from J; bases not matched to a gene: 7. Germline V CDR1 and CDR2: MNHEY, SVGAGI. This CDR3 contains 14 residues. The CDR3 sequence: CASRITGTGYGYTF. The CDR3 DNA sequence: TGTGCCAGCAGAATTACCGGGACAGGCTATGGCTACACCTTC.

V is TRBV5-8 and J is TRBJ2-7, with TRBD1 matching over 7 bases. In germline, CDR1 is SGHTS, CDR2 YDEGEE. The CDR3 runs to 15 residues. V gave up 5 bases and J gave up 0 bases; unmatched junction bases: 8. The CDR3 protein is CASRDSGTASYEQYF. The CDR3 coding sequence is TGTGCCAGCAGAGACTCCGGGACAGCCTCCTACGAGCAGTACTTC.

The chain is built from TRBV11-2 and TRBJ2-2; possible D gene TRBD2, 7 bases. The CDR3 runs 14 residues. V lost 8 bases and J 5 bases, leaving 15 bases between the germline ends. Germline lookup yields CDR1 SGHAT and CDR2 FQNNGV. The CDR3 spells CASGGLAETGELFF. In DNA, the CDR3 is TGTGCCAGCGGGGGGCTAGCGGAGACCGGGGAGCTGTTTTTT.

The chain links TRBV19 to TRBJ2-6; D uncertain. V was pared by 1 base and J by 4 bases, with 8 bases between. CDR1 and CDR2 from the germline V gene are LNHDA and SQIVND (reference sequence). CDR3 length: 15 amino acids. CDR3 DNA sequence: TGTGCCAGTAGTATAGGAACTCTAGGGGCCAACGTCCTGACTTTC. It codes for CASSIGTLGANVLTF.

This chain connects TRBV27 to TRBJ2-2; 9 positions match TRBD2. V lost 5 bases, J lost 4 bases, and 8 bases stayed unmatched. The CDR3 length is 16 residues. In germline, CDR1 is MNHEY, CDR2 SMNVEV (reference sequence). For the CDR3, the DNA is TGTGCCAGCAGTCCACGCGGGGGGGTCCTCACCGGGGAGCTGTTTTTT. Amino acids: CASSPRGGVLTGELFF.

This clone was recorded only once. The chain combines TRBV29-1 with TRBJ1-2; D not certain. In germline, CDR1 is SQVTM, CDR2 ANQGSEA. V lost 6 bases, J lost 2 bases, and 16 bases lay in between. The length of the CDR3 is 14 residues. Here the CDR3 reads CSVIPKAPNYGYTF. The CDR3 coding sequence is TGCAGCGTAATCCCCAAAGCCCCAAACTATGGCTACACCTTC. Combining the CDR3 with reference TRBV29-1 and TRBJ1-2 gives the whole variable domain SAVISQKPSRDICQRGTSLTIQCQVDSQVTMMFWYRQQPGQSLTLIATANQGSEATYESGFVIDKFPISRPNLTFSTLTVSNMSPEDSSIYLCSVIPKAPNYGYTFGSGTRLTVV.

The chain links TRBV27 to TRBJ1-2, with TRBD1 as a possible D gene (6 bases). In germline, CDR1 is MNHEY, CDR2 SMNVEV (reference sequence). With 5 bases removed from V and 3 bases from J, the gap between germline ends came to 13 bases. The CDR3 totals 14 residues. CDR3 loop: CASSNTGLHYGYTF. CDR3 nucleotide sequence: TGTGCCAGCAGTAACACAGGGTTGCACTATGGCTACACCTTC.

The chain recombines TRBV4-1 with TRBJ2-3; 10 positions match TRBD2. Germline values: CDR1 MGHRA, CDR2 YSYEKL. With 4 bases clipped from V and 2 bases from J, the junction kept 6 bases outside the gene matches. The CDR3 runs 16 residues. The DNA of the CDR3 is TGCGCCAGCAGCCCACTAGCGGGACGATCCACAGATACGCAGTATTTT. Translating it yields CASSPLAGRSTDTQYF.

The chain is built from TRBV27 and TRBJ2-2, with 9 positions matching TRBD1. The germline CDR1 and CDR2 sequences are MNHEY and SMNVEV (reference sequence). The CDR3 is 18 amino acids. V dropped 7 bases and J dropped 2; count of bases not matched to a gene: 14. CDR3 DNA sequence: TGTGCCAGCATACAAAGGATACGACAGGGGGGTAACACCGGGGAGCTGTTTTTT. Its translation is CASIQRIRQGGNTGELFF.

This sequence joins TRBV4-3 and TRBJ2-2; perhaps TRBD2 as D (5 bases). This CDR3 comprises 17 residues. CDR1 and CDR2 (germline): LGHNA, YSLEER. Trimming took 2 bases from V and 4 from J, leaving 17 bases between them. This chain's CDR3 is CASSQQPPGIGTGELFF. Here the CDR3 DNA reads TGCGCCAGCAGCCAACAACCCCCGGGGATAGGCACCGGGGAGCTGTTTTTT.

V usage is TRBV4-3 and J usage is TRBJ1-5; maybe TRBD1 (6 bases). V gave up 2 bases and J gave up 4 bases, with 12 bases separating them. Germline V CDR1 and CDR2: LGHNA, YSLEER. The CDR3 has 15 amino acids. This chain's CDR3 is CASSQTRTANQPQHF. For the CDR3, the DNA is TGCGCCAGCAGCCAAACTCGGACAGCTAATCAGCCCCAGCATTTT.

This clone has only one observation. The J gene is TRBJ2-1, the V gene TRBV6-5; D remains ambiguous. With 6 bases removed from V and 8 bases from J, the gap between germline ends came to 20 bases. Germline-derived CDR1 and CDR2 are MNHEY and SVGAGI. The CDR3 consists of 15 residues. The CDR3, as DNA: TGTGCCAGCAGCTCCTCCGGCCTCCTGTGGGATGAGCAGTTCTTC. Amino acid sequence: CASSSSGLLWDEQFF.

The CDR3, as DNA: TGTGCCAGCAGCCAGGGAAGGGTGTTCACTGGAAACACCATATATTTT. Its protein is CASSQGRVFTGNTIYF. The chain carries TRBV3-1 (or the pseudogene TRBV3-2) and TRBJ1-3, with D hard to call. V dropped 3 bases and J dropped 2 bases, with 14 bases sitting between them. Germline loops: CDR1 LGHDT, CDR2 YNNKEL (reference sequence). The CDR3 consists of 16 residues.

At least ten counts were recorded for this clone. V and J are TRBV7-9 and TRBJ2-7; D perhaps matches TRBD1 (5 bases). Trimming took 3 bases from V and 13 from J, leaving 13 bases between them. This CDR3 spans 11 amino acids. The germline V gene has CDR1 SEHNR and CDR2 FQNEAQ (reference sequence). The CDR3 nucleotides read TGTGCCAGCAGCTTCGAAGACAGAAATTACTTC. Translating gives CASSFEDRNYF.

The rearrangement links TRBV5-6 to TRBJ2-7; D is perhaps TRBD2 (5 bases). CDR3 length equals 14 residues. Trimming shortened V by 4 bases and J by 4 bases, and 15 bases separated the two germline ends. Per germline, CDR1 SGHDT and CDR2 YYEEEE. CDR3 DNA sequence: TGTGCCAGCAGCCCCAGTCCAGGCGGGTACGAGCAGTACTTC. Residues: CASSPSPGGYEQYF.

The chain couples TRBV9 to TRBJ2-7, with no clear D. This CDR3 is 16 amino acids long. V shed 2 bases and J shed 2 bases, with 17 bases lying between them. Germline V CDR1 and CDR2: SGDLS, YYNGEE. DNA of the CDR3: TGTGCCAGCAGCGTCGACCCGGGTCCTCCCCCCTACGAGCAGTACTTC. It yields the protein CASSVDPGPPPYEQYF.

The chain recombines TRBV1 with TRBJ2-5; the table's D call, TRBD2, was not checked against the DNA. TRBV1 is a documented pseudogene. The CDR3 spans 13 residues. CDR3 region: CTSSWDSRGTQYF. As DNA, the CDR3 is TGCACCAGCAGTTGGGACTCCCGGGGGACCCAGTACTTC.